This T cell receptor (beta chain) was retrieved from a study of molecular identifiers for immune sequencing clone quantification. Naive CD8 T cells, phenotype CD8+CD4-CCR7+CD45RA+, were sorted. To note about this clonotype: Its cognate antigen is unknown. A junction end diverges from the germline sequence, so it may reflect a read error.

One entry per CDR3 protein, called by TCRdb with MiXCR from the PCR reads. This table holds about 320,000 distinct CDR3 sequences, roughly 23% found once. General study points: Among 930,000 or so naive cells, as was reported, spiked Jurkat TCR RNA from one cell was detectable. In naive cells, clones above 20 RNA copies held under 1% of molecules, whereas in effector cells they held over 97%.

Sequencing was performed on naive CD8+ T cells from blood, with Jurkat cell RNA spiked in. The sample's subset: FACS-sorted CD8+CD4-CCR7+CD45RA+ naive T cells. The receptor was isolated from a human donor in good health. Some libraries in this study had Jurkat cell RNA spiked in.

The CDR3 sequence: CASRPLAGGPADTRYF. Here the CDR3 DNA reads TGTGCCAGCAGACCCTTAGCGGGGGGGCCGGCAGATACGCGGTATTTT. The rearrangement joins TRBV2 to TRBJ2-3, with 11 bases aligning to TRBD2. Germline V gives CDR1 SNHLY, CDR2 FYNNEI. The CDR3 loop spans 16 amino acids.